These 25 T cell receptor beta chains came from one sample sequenced in a study of cytomegalovirus exposure and HLA in healthy donors (dated by TCRdb to about 2017). The protocol used for the library was the immunoSEQ multiplex PCR assay. A mixture of 60 forward primers for TCR Vbeta segments and 13 reverse primers for TCR Jbeta segments was used in the multiplex PCR. TCRdb re-hosts the immuneACCESS table, in-frame sequences only. Its copies lack some clones; in the studies checked, an unresolved V gene accounts for under half of them, and the cause for the rest is not known. The sample contains over 150,000 clones, around four fifths of them found a single time. The ten largest account for 1.4% to 1.5% of the sample. The specimen sequenced was PBMCs. Receptors were obtained from a woman aged 25-40 years in good health and CMV-seropositive.

This sequence joins TRBV6-6 and TRBJ2-3; TRBD2 matches at 7 bases. CDR3 length: 15 amino acids. From germline, CDR1 is MNHNY and CDR2 SVGAGI (reference sequence). The J segment lost 2 bases and the V segment lost 0 bases, leaving 2 bases of the junction unmatched. The CDR3 coding sequence is TGTGCCAGCAGTTACTCCGGGACTAACACAGATACGCAGTATTTT. Residues: CASSYSGTNTDTQYF.

V and J are TRBV27 and TRBJ1-1, with 7 positions matching TRBD1. The CDR3 contains 13 residues. The junction had 9 bases not matched to a gene; V was cut back by 5 bases and J by 9 bases. Germline CDR1 MNHEY, CDR2 SMNVEV (reference sequence). CDR3 nucleotides: TGTGCCAGCAGTCCTATGGGGGGACAGCAAGCTTTCTTT. It yields the protein CASSPMGGQQAFF.

Written as DNA, the CDR3 is TGCGCCAGCAGTGAGGGCGGCTCTGGGGCCAACGTCCTGACTTTC. It yields the protein CASSEGGSGANVLTF. This chain connects TRBV5-1 to TRBJ2-6, with a possible D match to TRBD2 (5 bases). The CDR3 runs 15 residues. V lost 5 bases to trimming and J lost 0 bases, with 9 bases between them. CDR1 is SGHRS and CDR2 is YFSETQ in the germline V gene.

Only a few counts were recorded for this clone. V is TRBV7-9 and J is TRBJ2-7; maybe TRBD2 (5 bases). CDR1 and CDR2 (germline): SEHNR, FQNEAQ (reference sequence). The V end was cut by 2 bases, the J end by 2 bases, with 10 bases between. The CDR3 loop spans 14 amino acids. In DNA form, the CDR3 reads TGTGCCAGCAGCTTAAGCGGTTTGCCCTACGAGCAGTACTTC. Translating it yields CASSLSGLPYEQYF.

This clone was observed a few times. This rearrangement joins TRBV7-3 to TRBJ2-3, with 8 positions matching TRBD2. Trimming removed 0 bases from V and 10 bases from J; junction bases left unmatched: 9. Germline CDR1 is SGHTA and CDR2 is FQGTGA. The CDR3 has 15 amino acids. The CDR3, as DNA: TGTGCCAGCAGCTTAACTAGCGGGGCTCTAGTGGCGCAGTATTTT. Protein sequence: CASSLTSGALVAQYF.

The chain joins TRBV28 to TRBJ1-4; D remains unclear. Deletions cut 3 bases from V and 0 bases from J, with 8 bases between. Germline CDR1 is MDHEN and CDR2 is SYDVKM. CDR3 length: 15 residues. CDR3 nucleotide sequence: TGTGCCAGCAGTTTTCCCCCGGCAACTAATGAAAAACTGTTTTTT. This codes for CASSFPPATNEKLFF.

V and J are TRBV6-1 and TRBJ2-7, with 9 nucleotides matching TRBD1. Germline CDR1 and CDR2: MNHNS and SASEGT. The trim removed 5 bases at V and 6 bases at J, leaving 14 bases unmatched. The CDR3 runs to 16 residues. DNA for the CDR3: TGTGCCAGCAGTCAAGGCACCGGGGACAGGGTCGGCGAGCAGTACTTC. Protein product: CASSQGTGDRVGEQYF.

This chain uses TRBV19 with TRBJ2-2; D unclear. V lost 4 bases and J lost 4, with 10 bases in between. The CDR3 covers 14 residues. CDR1 LNHDA and CDR2 SQIVND come from the germline V gene (reference sequence). CDR3 sequence: CASSTLGSTGELFF. The CDR3 DNA is TGTGCCAGTAGTACCCTAGGAAGCACCGGGGAGCTGTTTTTT. Together with reference TRBV19 and TRBJ2-2, the CDR3 gives the full variable domain: DGGITQSPKYLFRKEGQNVTLSCEQNLNHDAMYWYRQDPGQGLRLIYYSQIVNDFQKGDIAEGYSVSREKKESFPLTVTSAQKNPTAFYLCASSTLGSTGELFFGEGSRLTVL.

This rearrangement joins TRBV18 to TRBJ1-2; D gene uncertain. In germline, CDR1 is KGHSH, CDR2 LQKENI. V was clipped by 3 bases and J by 8 bases, with 13 bases between them. This CDR3 has 13 amino acids. The CDR3 loop reads CASSPVDAGGYTF. The CDR3 DNA reads as TGTGCCAGCTCACCGGTCGACGCCGGGGGCTACACCTTC.

J is TRBJ1-1 and V is TRBV6-5; D might be TRBD1 (5 bases). The CDR3 runs to 13 residues. CDR1 is MNHEY and CDR2 is SVGAGI in the germline V gene. The V end lost 7 bases, the J end lost 5 bases, and 14 bases lay between the germline ends. The CDR3 DNA follows: TGTGCCAGCACCGACTCAGGGAATACTGAAGCTTTCTTT. Amino acids: CASTDSGNTEAFF.

This chain uses TRBV28 with TRBJ2-7; D uncertain. V was pared by 8 bases and J by 1 base, with 9 bases between. This CDR3 has 12 amino acids. Looked up from germline, CDR1 is MDHEN and CDR2 is SYDVKM. CDR3 loop: CASLGGSYEQYF. The DNA of the CDR3 is TGTGCCAGCCTCGGCGGATCCTACGAGCAGTACTTC.

J is TRBJ2-3 and V is TRBV4-3, with D unclear. The V and J ends lost 4 bases and 6 bases respectively, with 11 bases between them. Germline-derived CDR1 and CDR2 are LGHNA and YSLEER. The CDR3 is 13 residues long. Here the CDR3 DNA reads TGCGCCAGCAGCCCCTCTATCGCGGATACGCAGTATTTT. Translating gives CASSPSIADTQYF.

CDR3 in DNA: TGTGCTAGTGAAGATACCGGGAGCCCCCACAATGAGCAGTTCTTC. Its protein is CASEDTGSPHNEQFF. This chain connects TRBV12-5 to TRBJ2-1; D might be TRBD2 (6 bases). Germline V gene lookup returns CDR1 LGHNT and CDR2 FRNRAP. Trimming cost V 7 bases and J 5 bases, with 18 bases left between them. The CDR3 covers 15 residues.

This clone was picked up one time. The V call is TRBV5-1, the J call TRBJ1-1; 7 bases match TRBD1. The CDR3 is 14 residues long. The J segment lost 4 bases and the V segment lost 4 bases, leaving 7 bases of the junction unmatched. Looked up from germline, CDR1 is SGHRS and CDR2 is YFSETQ. The CDR3 loop is CASSPSGGGTEAFF. CDR3 nucleotides: TGCGCCAGCAGCCCCTCAGGGGGTGGCACTGAAGCTTTCTTT. The full variable domain, with the rest looked up from reference TRBV5-1 and TRBJ1-1, is KAGVTQTPRYLIKTRGQQVTLSCSPISGHRSVSWYQQTPGQGLQFLFEYFSETQRNKGNFPGRFSGRQFSNSRSEMNVSTLELGDSALYLCASSPSGGGTEAFFGQGTRLTVV.

The chain's CDR3 is CASSLQQGTYNQPQHF. The CDR3, as DNA: TGTGCCAGCAGTCTCCAACAGGGTACATACAATCAGCCCCAGCATTTT. This sequence joins TRBV28 and TRBJ1-5; possible D gene TRBD1, 6 bases. This CDR3 spans 16 amino acids. CDR1 is MDHEN, CDR2 SYDVKM, per germline. The V end was cut by 5 bases, the J end by 3 bases, with 17 bases between.

The CDR3, as DNA: TGCGCCAGCAGCCAAGGAGAGGGTCGCTACGAGCAGTACTTC. Encoded protein: CASSQGEGRYEQYF. This chain uses TRBV4-3 with TRBJ2-7; a weak D match, TRBD2 (5 bases). V gave up 1 base and J gave up 3 bases, with 10 bases separating them. The length of the CDR3 is 14 residues. Germline V gene sequence: CDR1 LGHNA, CDR2 YSLEER.

The chain employs TRBV6-1 and TRBJ2-1; TRBD2 is a possible D gene (5 bases). The CDR3 covers 14 residues. Germline V gene sequence: CDR1 MNHNS, CDR2 SASEGT. With 1 base removed from V and 8 bases from J, the gap between germline ends came to 12 bases. CDR3 coding DNA: TGTGCCAGCAGTGAAGTAGGGAGAGTCCATGAGCAGTTCTTC. Encoded protein: CASSEVGRVHEQFF.

The chain combines TRBV5-5 with TRBJ2-7; a weak D match, TRBD2 (5 bases). Germline V gives CDR1 SGHKS, CDR2 YYEKEE (reference sequence). This CDR3 comprises 16 residues. V was clipped by 0 bases and J by 3 bases, with 16 bases between them. The CDR3: CASSLGLASIVYEQYF. CDR3 DNA: TGTGCCAGCAGCTTGGGGCTAGCTTCTATTGTCTACGAGCAGTACTTC.

The V and J genes are TRBV6-6 and TRBJ1-1; tentative D call: TRBD1 (5 bases). The CDR3 contains 12 residues. Per germline, CDR1 MNHNY and CDR2 SVGAGI (reference sequence). V was pared by 6 bases and J by 6 bases, with 11 bases between. The CDR3 sequence is CASRLTASEAFF. Here the CDR3 DNA reads TGTGCCAGCAGACTGACAGCCTCTGAAGCTTTCTTT.

J is TRBJ1-2 and V is TRBV19; the D is unclear. The CDR3 loop spans 15 amino acids. With 3 bases removed from V and 4 bases from J, the gap between germline ends came to 15 bases. From germline, CDR1 is LNHDA and CDR2 SQIVND (reference sequence). The CDR3 is CASSMAKSTIYGYTF. The CDR3 region has the DNA TGTGCCAGTAGTATGGCAAAATCTACTATCTATGGCTACACCTTC. Full variable domain (outside the CDR3, taken from reference TRBV19 and TRBJ1-2): DGGITQSPKYLFRKEGQNVTLSCEQNLNHDAMYWYRQDPGQGLRLIYYSQIVNDFQKGDIAEGYSVSREKKESFPLTVTSAQKNPTAFYLCASSMAKSTIYGYTFGSGTRLTVV.

The gene calls are TRBV6-1 and TRBJ2-7; tentative D call: TRBD2 (5 bases). The CDR3 spans 15 residues. Between the trimmed V and J ends, which lost 1 base and 3 bases, there was a span of 13 bases. Germline lookup yields CDR1 MNHNS and CDR2 SASEGT. The CDR3 DNA reads TGTGCCAGCAGTGAAGTGCGGACTGCAGGCTACGAGCAGTACTTC. The encoded protein is CASSEVRTAGYEQYF.

This chain uses TRBV4-1 with TRBJ1-6, with a weak D call TRBD1 (5 bases). In germline, CDR1 is MGHRA, CDR2 YSYEKL. The ends were cut back, 1 base at V and 7 bases at J, with 17 bases in the middle. The CDR3 is 17 amino acids. This chain's CDR3 is CASSQGPGGAQNSPLHF. Written as DNA, the CDR3 is TGCGCCAGCAGCCAAGGACCCGGGGGAGCCCAAAATTCACCCCTCCACTTT.

J is TRBJ2-3 and V is TRBV25-1, with a weak D call TRBD2 (6 bases). Germline V gene lookup returns CDR1 MGHDK and CDR2 SYGVNS. V dropped 1 base and J dropped 6 bases, with 17 bases sitting between them. This CDR3 comprises 16 residues. The CDR3 nucleotides read TGTGCCAGCAGTGAATCGAGCGGGCGTGGCGGGGATACGCAGTATTTT. Translating it yields CASSESSGRGGDTQYF.

The chain recombines TRBV30 with TRBJ1-5; TRBD1 might be the D (5 bases). This CDR3 has 13 amino acids. V shed 1 base and J shed 5 bases, with 9 bases lying between them. CDR1 is GTSNPN and CDR2 is SVGIG in the germline V gene (reference sequence). The CDR3 here is CAWSEGRDQPQHF. CDR3 nucleotide sequence: TGTGCCTGGAGTGAGGGCAGGGATCAGCCCCAGCATTTT.

The chain carries TRBV28 and TRBJ1-5; 7 bases agree with TRBD1. Germline CDR1 MDHEN, CDR2 SYDVKM. Germline trimming cut 5 bases from V and 4 bases from J; bases unmatched to any gene: 8. The CDR3 is 15 residues long. This CDR3 is CASSTNRGWNQPQHF. The CDR3 coding sequence is TGTGCCAGCAGTACCAACAGGGGCTGGAATCAGCCCCAGCATTTT.